The clone carrying this TCR beta chain has ten or more counts. Its antigen is unidentified. CDR1 and CDR2 from the germline V gene are GTSNPN and SVGIG (reference sequence). The CDR3 has 17 amino acids. J was trimmed by 2 bases and V by 5 bases; bases with no gene match: 14. This record comes from a study of T-cell memory formation after mild COVID-19. A 5'RACE reaction primed in the constant segment made cDNA libraries of TCR alpha and TCR beta, and these carried sample barcodes and UMIs. TCRdb independently ran MiXCR on the 5' RACE reads; one entry per CDR3 protein. The sample records tens of thousands of distinct CDR3 sequences, roughly 20% being singletons. Whole-study results and caveats: The study found contracting CD4+ clones mainly in CM and EM and contracting CD8+ clones in EMRA. Second-wave clones peaking on day 37 lacked confirmed SARS-CoV-2 specificity.

The TCR was taken from an adult who had mild COVID-19 (a few samples of this study predate the infection). Cell type and time point are not known. The sample taken for sequencing was PBMCs or a T cell subset sorted from them (not recorded which). The V call is TRBV30, the J call TRBJ2-7, with 11 positions matching TRBD2. DNA of the CDR3: TGTGCCTGGGGCCCTCCACCGACTAGCGGGACGCCCTACGAGCAGTACTTC. Protein: CAWGPPPTSGTPYEQYF.